This TCR beta chain was retrieved from a study of graft-versus-host responses after intestinal transplantation. Study at large: After anti-thymocyte globulin induction, recipients took tacrolimus and steroids for 2 to 3 years. Points from the study as a whole: Clonal ratios of graft-versus-host to host-versus-graft in allografts were high for patients exhibiting graft-donor T cell macrochimerism.

The table came from immunoSEQ multiplex PCR; TCRdb's copy has only in-frame clones and leaves some out. The repertoire has about 38,000 clones, around 94% of them found once; the top ten carry 0.2% to 0.25%. The sample holds one count of this clone. Its antigen is currently unknown. This clonotype originated in a human donor who was the organ donor for an intestinal transplant. Sequences were derived from unstimulated CD4+ T cells sorted from spleen or lymph node cells, sampled before transplant.

In DNA, the CDR3 is TGTGCCTGGAGTAGGGGGTGGGGCATGAACACTGAAGCTTTCTTT. It is translated as CAWSRGWGMNTEAFF. J is TRBJ1-1 and V is TRBV30, with D tentatively TRBD1 (6 bases). This CDR3 is built from 15 residues. Germline CDR1 is GTSNPN and CDR2 is SVGIG (reference sequence). The V gene lost 2 bases and the J gene lost 0 bases, with 13 bases spanning the gap.